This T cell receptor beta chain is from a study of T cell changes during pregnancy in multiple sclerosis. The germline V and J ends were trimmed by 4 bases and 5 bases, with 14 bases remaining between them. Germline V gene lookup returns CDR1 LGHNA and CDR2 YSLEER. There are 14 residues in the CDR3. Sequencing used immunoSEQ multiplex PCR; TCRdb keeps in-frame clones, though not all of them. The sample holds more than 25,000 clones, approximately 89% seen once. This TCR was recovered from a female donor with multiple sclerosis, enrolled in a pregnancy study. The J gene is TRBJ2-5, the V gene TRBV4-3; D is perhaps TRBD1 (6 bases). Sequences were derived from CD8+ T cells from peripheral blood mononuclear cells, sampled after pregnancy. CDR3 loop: CASSRNRVRETQYF. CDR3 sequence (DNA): TGCGCCAGCAGCCGAAACAGGGTGAGGGAGACCCAGTACTTC.